In this sample, the clone carrying this T cell receptor (beta chain) turned up many times. The antigen remains undetermined. Generation of TCR beta libraries employed quantitative 5'-RACE incorporating molecular barcodes. A single record per CDR3 protein comes from TCRdb applying MiXCR to the 5' RACE reads. In the table there are roughly 120,000 distinct CDR3 sequences, more than 6.5% of which are singletons. With 1 base clipped from V and 5 bases from J, the junction kept 6 bases outside the gene matches. Looked up from germline, CDR1 is SGHRS and CDR2 is YFSETQ. This CDR3 has 15 amino acids. These data come from a study of CD8 T cells in ankylosing spondylitis. The study's findings and limits: Disease-linked clones reportedly concentrated significantly in matched ankylosing spondylitis synovial fluid. Disease-associated clonotypes exhibited CD8+ identity and were relatively infrequent in peripheral blood. Certain motif variants had earlier been reported in reactive arthritis synovial fluid and blood.

The sequencing input was blood, either unsorted or a sorted T cell fraction (not recorded which). The clonotype originates from a male donor with ankylosing spondylitis or in good health (not recorded which). The chain employs TRBV5-1 and TRBJ1-5, with 7 bases identical to TRBD1. CDR3 sequence (DNA): TGCGCCAGCAGCTTGAGAGGGGGCGCGGATCAGCCCCAGCATTTT. It translates to CASSLRGGADQPQHF.